These T cell receptor beta chains were read from a single sample in a study of cytomegalovirus exposure and HLA in healthy donors. Using immunoSEQ multiplex PCR, the repertoire was profiled, and TCRdb retains in-frame clones only, with some absent. The sample includes around 97,000 clones, roughly 73% of them seen just once. Material for sequencing was PBMCs. These receptors were taken from a middle-aged man in good health and CMV-seronegative. Both conserved end residues are part of each CDR3. A D gene is named only where the DNA matches it firmly. Clone size is given for some rows only: seen once, a few or many times, or a class if the clone is expanded.

d_call,v_call,j_call,clone_size,cdr3_length,cdr3_aa,cdr3_nt
TRBD1,TRBV4-1,TRBJ2-7,.,17,CASSQGDRGHALNEQYF,TGCGCCAGCAGCCAAGGGGACAGGGGCCATGCTTTGAACGAGCAGTACTTC
TRBD2,TRBV7-8,TRBJ2-7,.,14,CASSAGLGDNEQYF,TGTGCCAGCAGCGCGGGACTAGGCGACAACGAGCAGTACTTC
.,TRBV28,TRBJ1-1,.,12,CASTLGASEAFF,TGTGCCAGCACCCTGGGGGCTTCTGAAGCTTTCTTT
TRBD2,TRBV4-2,TRBJ2-1,.,16,CASSQDSGTSRFEQFF,TGTGCCAGCAGCCAAGATTCGGGGACTAGCCGATTCGAGCAGTTCTTC
.,TRBV6-5,TRBJ2-1,.,11,CASSSNNEQFF,TGTGCCAGCAGTTCCAATAATGAGCAGTTCTTC
TRBD1,TRBV5-1,TRBJ2-1,.,14,CASAPQGAINEQFF,TGCGCCAGCGCTCCGCAGGGGGCCATCAATGAGCAGTTCTTC
.,TRBV4-1,TRBJ1-6,few,14,CASSLAPGNSPLHF,TGCGCCAGCAGCCTTGCTCCGGGTAATTCACCCCTCCACTTT
.,TRBV4-3,TRBJ1-3,.,16,CASSRRQVNSGNTIYF,TGCGCCAGCAGCCGACGACAGGTAAACTCTGGAAACACCATATATTTT
TRBD1,TRBV4-2,TRBJ1-6,.,16,CASSQVRQGWDSPLHF,TGTGCCAGCAGCCAAGTCAGACAGGGTTGGGATTCACCCCTCCACTTT
.,TRBV6-5,TRBJ1-5,few,15,CASRSAPGSHQPQHF,TGTGCCAGCAGATCCGCCCCCGGTTCGCATCAGCCCCAGCATTTT
.,TRBV9,TRBJ2-5,.,15,CASSIRMGGQETQYF,TGTGCCAGCAGCATTCGGATGGGGGGCCAAGAGACCCAGTACTTC
TRBD1,TRBV5-1,TRBJ2-7,.,13,CASSRWTGVEQYF,TGCGCCAGCAGCCGATGGACAGGGGTCGAGCAGTACTTC
.,TRBV5-1,TRBJ2-5,.,14,CASSRGTVQETQYF,TGCGCCAGCAGCCGCGGGACAGTACAAGAGACCCAGTACTTC
TRBD1,TRBV4-1,TRBJ2-7,.,15,CASSQAQGGFYEQYF,TGCGCCAGCAGCCAAGCACAGGGGGGTTTCTACGAGCAGTACTTC
TRBD1,TRBV2,TRBJ1-5,.,20,CASSDQTGTGAELLVQPQHF,TGTGCCAGCAGTGACCAAACCGGGACAGGGGCCGAACTTTTAGTTCAGCCCCAGCATTTT
TRBD2,TRBV5-4,TRBJ2-1,.,16,CASSLGAGGARNEQFF,TGTGCCAGCAGCTTGGGAGCGGGGGGGGCTCGGAATGAGCAGTTCTTC
.,TRBV2,TRBJ1-2,.,14,CASSDARGLRGYTF,TGTGCCAGCAGTGATGCCAGGGGATTACGTGGCTACACCTTC
.,TRBV5-4,TRBJ2-1,.,15,CASSLFSQGSHEQFF,TGTGCCAGCAGCTTGTTCTCACAGGGATCCCATGAGCAGTTCTTC
TRBD1,TRBV6-1,TRBJ1-4,.,16,CASSEMTGVTNEKLFF,TGTGCCAGCAGTGAAATGACAGGGGTAACTAATGAAAAACTGTTTTTT
TRBD1,TRBV7-3,TRBJ2-7,.,12,CASSLNRGEQYF,TGTGCCAGCAGCTTAAACAGGGGCGAGCAGTACTTC
.,TRBV29-1,TRBJ2-3,.,13,CTVGPDSTDTQYF,TGCACCGTGGGGCCAGATAGCACAGATACGCAGTATTTT
.,TRBV30,TRBJ2-1,once,12,CAWTGNWVEQFF,TGTGCCTGGACAGGGAATTGGGTTGAGCAGTTCTTC
.,TRBV7-9,TRBJ2-7,.,15,CASSPRDKSYYEQYF,TGTGCCAGCAGCCCCCGGGACAAGTCCTACTACGAGCAGTACTTC
.,TRBV18,TRBJ2-5,.,14,CASSPRTRGETQYF,TGTGCCAGCTCACCAAGGACCCGGGGAGAGACCCAGTACTTC
TRBD2,TRBV11-2,TRBJ2-1,.,16,CASSSYGLAGGHEQFF,TGTGCCAGCAGCTCCTACGGACTAGCGGGGGGGCACGAGCAGTTCTTC
TRBD1,TRBV5-6,TRBJ2-1,.,13,CASSSTGPNEQFF,TGTGCCAGCAGCTCGACAGGGCCTAATGAGCAGTTCTTC
TRBD1,TRBV19,TRBJ1-5,.,15,CASKTGVNSNQPQHF,TGTGCCAGTAAAACAGGGGTGAATAGCAATCAGCCCCAGCATTTT
.,TRBV4-2,TRBJ1-5,few,15,CASSQDPVSNQPQHF,TGTGCCAGCAGCCAAGATCCGGTCAGCAATCAGCCCCAGCATTTT
.,TRBV7-9,TRBJ2-5,once,14,CASSLAMRQEAQYF,TGTGCCAGCAGCTTAGCGATGCGGCAGGAGGCCCAGTACTTC
.,TRBV9,TRBJ2-7,few,14,CASSVGGGHYEQYF,TGTGCCAGCAGCGTAGGGGGGGGGCACTACGAGCAGTACTTC
TRBD1,TRBV5-1,TRBJ2-4,.,14,CASSPGTEGNIQYF,TGCGCCAGCAGCCCCGGGACAGAAGGAAACATTCAGTACTTC
TRBD1,TRBV28,TRBJ1-3,few,13,CASSGTGGITIYF,TGTGCCAGCAGTGGGACAGGGGGCATCACCATATATTTT
TRBD2,TRBV7-9,TRBJ2-3,.,14,CASRELAGLDTQYF,TGTGCCAGCAGAGAACTAGCGGGGTTGGATACGCAGTATTTT